The present entry profiles one T cell receptor (beta chain) with its context. What it binds is not known. This entry comes from a study of human T cells and chemical hapten exposure. Study-wide points: Versus controls, significantly more large CDR3 similarity clusters arose from expanded TCRs. Alopecia affected the donors, so their immune response may differ from healthy people's.

The time point: patch test 2, 6 weeks after DPC sensitization. Treatment denoted: therapeutic diphenylcyclopropenone sensitization with weekly scalp DPC. Trimming at V came to 5 bases and at J to 6 bases, leaving 10 bases not matched to a gene. The CDR3 consists of 15 residues. Germline V lookup: CDR1 SGHRS, CDR2 YFSETQ. TCRdb itself ran the RACE reads through MiXCR, one entry per CDR3 protein. The repertoire holds about 110,000 distinct CDR3 sequences, more than 7% seen once, with approximately 3% in the top ten. The sample consisted of whole blood, taken in connection with sensitization to the hapten diphenylcyclopropenone (DPC). The chain links TRBV5-1 to TRBJ2-2; TRBD2 aligns across 7 bases. The clonotype originates from a woman in her thirties or forties with alopecia areata. Some clones in this sample may be carry-over from other donors' samples. The CDR3: CASRGGAVGPGELFF. For the CDR3, the DNA is TGCGCCAGCAGGGGAGGGGCGGTAGGCCCCGGGGAGCTGTTTTTT.